This T cell receptor (beta chain) derives from a study of early T cells in non-severe SARS-CoV-2 infection. The wider study: Chains were unpaired, as sequencing was done on bulk RNA from unsorted whole blood. Notes on the study in general: CD4 and private specificities were missed by VDJdb matching, which favored anti-spike CD8 responses.

The CDR3 has 13 residues. Trimming removed 3 bases at V and 9 bases at J, with 15 bases between. Germline lookup yields CDR1 MGHRA and CDR2 YSYEKL. This clonotype has ten or more counts. No antigen is known for it. cDNA molecules, individually, were tagged with unique molecular identifiers. TCRdb fed the 5' RACE reads into MiXCR, producing one record per CDR3 protein. The sample shows more than 20,000 distinct CDR3 sequences, less than 4.5% of them seen only once. This sequence was found in an adult who was a healthcare worker with PCR-confirmed SARS-CoV-2 infection or an uninfected control (not recorded which). The chain employs TRBV4-1 and TRBJ2-7; perhaps TRBD1 as D (5 bases). Material for sequencing was whole blood. This chain's CDR3 is CASSQAGSQGQYF. DNA for the CDR3: TGCGCCAGCAGCCAGGCCGGGTCCCAGGGGCAGTACTTC.